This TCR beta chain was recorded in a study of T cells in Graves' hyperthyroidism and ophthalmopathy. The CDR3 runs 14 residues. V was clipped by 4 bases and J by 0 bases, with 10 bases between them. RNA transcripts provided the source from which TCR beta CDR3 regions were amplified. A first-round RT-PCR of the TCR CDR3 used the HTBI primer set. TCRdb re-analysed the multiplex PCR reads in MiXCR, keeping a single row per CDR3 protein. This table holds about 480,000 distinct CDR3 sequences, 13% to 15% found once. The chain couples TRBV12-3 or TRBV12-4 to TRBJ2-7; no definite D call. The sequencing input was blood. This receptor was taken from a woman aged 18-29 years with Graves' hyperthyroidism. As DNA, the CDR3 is TGTGCCAGCAGTTCGACTGTGAGCTCCTACGAGCAGTACTTC. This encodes CASSSTVSSYEQYF.